This TCR beta chain was identified during a study of cytomegalovirus exposure and HLA in healthy donors. In the study overall: Out of about 410 genotyped donors, around 80% belonged to the Caucasian-associated ancestry cluster.

Both 60 Vbeta primers and 13 Jbeta primers went into the PCR. Some clones are missing from TCRdb's copy, which holds only in-frame ones; the method was immunoSEQ multiplex PCR. In the table there are about 180,000 clones, around 80% of which are singletons. Per the germline V gene, CDR1 is SGHRS and CDR2 is YFSETQ. This CDR3 comprises 17 residues. Trimming took 4 bases from V and 4 from J; bases not matched to a gene: 10. Points from the study as a whole: Reports credit the classifier with highly specific, highly sensitive diagnosis of cytomegalovirus status.

On this clone: No antigen is known for it.

The rearrangement uses TRBV5-1 and TRBJ2-1, with 11 bases matching TRBD2. Sequences were obtained from PBMCs. This sequence originates from a woman between 50 and 59 years old in good health and CMV-seropositive. The CDR3 nucleotides are TGCGCCAGCAGCGCTCGAGTCGGGACTAGCGGTTACAATGAGCAGTTCTTC. Translation gives CASSARVGTSGYNEQFF. Together with reference TRBV5-1 and TRBJ2-1, the CDR3 gives the full variable domain: KAGVTQTPRYLIKTRGQQVTLSCSPISGHRSVSWYQQTPGQGLQFLFEYFSETQRNKGNFPGRFSGRQFSNSRSEMNVSTLELGDSALYLCASSARVGTSGYNEQFFGPGTRLTVL.